Presented here are 29 T cell receptor beta chains from one specimen sequenced in a study of blood T cell repertoires in COVID-19. The method was immunoSEQ multiplex PCR; TCRdb's version includes in-frame clones alone and lacks a portion of them. The repertoire holds around 190,000 clones, with about four fifths as singletons. Sequenced input: peripheral blood. The receptors were sampled from an older woman with COVID-19, enrolled during active disease.

The V and J genes are TRBV2 and TRBJ1-2; 7 bases map to TRBD1. After removal of 6 bases from V and 4 bases from J, the junction contained 14 bases not matched to a gene. This CDR3 has 16 residues. CDR1 is SNHLY and CDR2 is FYNNEI in the germline V gene. The CDR3 coding sequence is TGTGCCAGCAGAGCCCCGGGGACAGTGGATTTCTATGGCTACACCTTC. This codes for CASRAPGTVDFYGYTF.

The V call is TRBV19, the J call TRBJ1-2; 8 positions agree with TRBD1. CDR1 is LNHDA, CDR2 SQIVND, per germline (reference sequence). This CDR3 spans 17 amino acids. V shed 4 bases and J 8 bases; nucleotides not matched to a gene: 18. CDR3 sequence: CASSTNPGQAGLGGYTF. Here the CDR3 DNA reads TGTGCCAGTAGTACCAATCCGGGACAGGCGGGATTGGGAGGCTACACCTTC.

This chain uses TRBV10-3 with TRBJ1-1, with a weak D call TRBD1 (6 bases). The CDR3 sequence is 15 residues long. From germline, CDR1 is ENHRY and CDR2 SYGVKD. V dropped 6 bases and J dropped 4 bases, with 18 bases sitting between them. The CDR3 sequence: CAIRGLEGGSTEAFF. In DNA form, the CDR3 reads TGTGCCATCAGGGGTTTGGAGGGGGGGAGCACTGAAGCTTTCTTT.

This chain connects TRBV6-5 to TRBJ1-2, with D possibly matching TRBD1 (6 bases). The CDR3 extends over 14 amino acids. From germline, CDR1 is MNHEY and CDR2 SVGAGI. V lost 6 bases to trimming and J lost 0 bases, with 11 bases between them. CDR3 nucleotides: TGTGCCAGCAGACCCGGGACATCTAACTATGGCTACACCTTC. It is translated as CASRPGTSNYGYTF.

This chain joins TRBV5-5 and TRBJ1-1, with D tentatively TRBD1 (6 bases). Between the trimmed V and J ends, which lost 0 bases and 7 bases, there was a span of 13 bases. CDR1 and CDR2 (germline): SGHKS, YYEKEE (reference sequence). This CDR3 spans 14 amino acids. The CDR3 loop is CASSLGPQGNEAFF. The DNA for the CDR3 is TGTGCCAGCAGCTTGGGCCCCCAGGGGAATGAAGCTTTCTTT. The full variable domain, in which reference TRBV5-5 and TRBJ1-1 provide the parts outside the CDR3, is DAGVTQSPTHLIKTRGQQVTLRCSPISGHKSVSWYQQVLGQGPQFIFQYYEKEERGRGNFPDRFSARQFPNYSSELNVNALLLGDSALYLCASSLGPQGNEAFFGQGTRLTVV.

The chain joins TRBV7-2 to TRBJ1-2, with D possibly TRBD1 on 6 matching bases. The CDR3 is 13 residues long. The V gene's germline CDR1 is SGHTA and CDR2 FQGNSA. V lost 1 base and J lost 7, with 10 bases in between. The CDR3 loop reads CASSLGGQGGYTF. The CDR3 DNA follows: TGTGCCAGCAGCTTAGGGGGGCAGGGTGGCTACACCTTC.

The chain uses TRBV19 and TRBJ1-2; weak D call: TRBD1 (6 bases). This CDR3 spans 15 amino acids. Germline assignment: CDR1 LNHDA and CDR2 SQIVND (reference sequence). V lost 3 bases, J lost 5 bases, and 16 bases lay in between. The CDR3 region has the DNA TGTGCCAGTAGTATGTGGGGGCTGGACAGTTATGGCTACACCTTC. Translated, it gives CASSMWGLDSYGYTF. Complete variable domain (other parts from reference TRBV19 and TRBJ1-2): DGGITQSPKYLFRKEGQNVTLSCEQNLNHDAMYWYRQDPGQGLRLIYYSQIVNDFQKGDIAEGYSVSREKKESFPLTVTSAQKNPTAFYLCASSMWGLDSYGYTFGSGTRLTVV.

The rearrangement links TRBV13 to TRBJ2-2; TRBD2 might be the D (6 bases). This CDR3 is 12 amino acids long. The germline V and J ends were trimmed by 7 bases and 7 bases, with 10 bases remaining between them. In germline, CDR1 is PRHDT, CDR2 FYEKMQ (reference sequence). The CDR3: CASTRGNGELFF. Here the CDR3 DNA reads TGTGCCAGCACTCGGGGGAACGGGGAGCTGTTTTTT.

The V call is TRBV6-2 or TRBV6-3, the J call TRBJ1-6, with D perhaps matching TRBD1 (5 bases). The germline V gene has CDR1 MNHEY and CDR2 SVGEGT. The CDR3 has 15 residues. The V and J ends lost 3 bases and 9 bases respectively, with 15 bases between them. The CDR3 DNA is TGTGCCAGCAGTTATGCTCCCAGGGTTGGTTCACCCCTCCACTTT. Translation gives CASSYAPRVGSPLHF.

The genes are TRBV13 and TRBJ1-6; no definite D call. Trimming left V 4 bases short and J 1 base short, with 5 bases between. The CDR3 consists of 14 residues. Germline V lookup: CDR1 PRHDT, CDR2 FYEKMQ (reference sequence). The CDR3 here is CASSYRSYNSPLHF. The DNA of the CDR3 is TGTGCCAGCAGCTATCGGTCCTATAATTCACCCCTCCACTTT.

The J gene is TRBJ1-1, the V gene TRBV20-1; D call uncertain. Trimming took 3 bases from V and 6 from J, leaving 8 bases between them. There are 11 residues in the CDR3. CDR1 DFQATT and CDR2 SNEGSKA come from the germline V gene (reference sequence). The CDR3 is CSASGVPEAFF. CDR3 coding DNA: TGCAGTGCTAGTGGAGTGCCTGAAGCTTTCTTT.

CDR3 nucleotides: TGTGCCAGTAGTATCAGGGGTAGCGGGAGTAGGTCCTACAATGAGCAGTTCTTC. Amino acids: CASSIRGSGSRSYNEQFF. The rearrangement uses TRBV19 and TRBJ2-1; 9 bases are shared with TRBD2. The germline V gene encodes CDR1 LNHDA and CDR2 SQIVND (reference sequence). The CDR3 extends over 18 amino acids. V trimming: 3 bases; J trimming: 1 base; junction bases outside the gene matches: 10. The full variable domain, its missing parts supplied by reference TRBV19 and TRBJ2-1, is DGGITQSPKYLFRKEGQNVTLSCEQNLNHDAMYWYRQDPGQGLRLIYYSQIVNDFQKGDIAEGYSVSREKKESFPLTVTSAQKNPTAFYLCASSIRGSGSRSYNEQFFGPGTRLTVL.

The chain has TRBV14 and TRBJ1-4; the match to TRBD1 covers 8 bases. CDR1 SGHDN and CDR2 FVKESK come from the germline V gene. The CDR3 spans 18 residues. V was pared by 1 base and J by 6 bases, with 13 bases of the junction left unmatched. In DNA, the CDR3 is TGTGCCAGCAGCCAAGTTATCCAGGGGGCGATGTGGGATGAAAAACTGTTTTTT. This codes for CASSQVIQGAMWDEKLFF. Full variable domain (outside the CDR3, taken from reference TRBV14 and TRBJ1-4): EAGVTQFPSHSVIEKGQTVTLRCDPISGHDNLYWYRRVMGKEIKFLLHFVKESKQDESGMPNNRFLAERTGGTYSTLKVQPAELEDSGVYFCASSQVIQGAMWDEKLFFGSGTQLSVL.

The chain combines TRBV5-4 with TRBJ1-6; 8 bases agree with TRBD1. Germline CDR1 is SGHNT and CDR2 is YYREEE (reference sequence). The CDR3 consists of 13 residues. V lost 4 bases and J lost 8; bases outside the gene matches: 2. The CDR3 DNA reads as TGTGCCAGCAGCCCGGACAGGGATTCACCCCTCCACTTT. It translates to CASSPDRDSPLHF.

The chain couples TRBV28 to TRBJ2-2; the D gene is possibly TRBD2 (6 bases). The CDR3 has 16 residues. From germline, CDR1 is MDHEN and CDR2 SYDVKM. V gave up 2 bases and J gave up 0 bases, with 10 bases separating them. DNA of the CDR3: TGTGCCAGCAGTTTAGCCGGGACTGCGAACACCGGGGAGCTGTTTTTT. Translated, it gives CASSLAGTANTGELFF.

V is TRBV10-2 and J is TRBJ1-4, with D possibly TRBD1 on 6 matching bases. Trimming shortened V by 4 bases and J by 4 bases, and 10 bases separated the two germline ends. The CDR3 has 14 residues. The germline V gene encodes CDR1 WSHSY and CDR2 SAAADI. The CDR3 region is CASSAGVVNEKLFF. Here the CDR3 DNA reads TGCGCCAGCAGTGCAGGGGTAGTTAATGAAAAACTGTTTTTT.

V and J are TRBV7-2 and TRBJ1-2, with a possible D match to TRBD1 (6 bases). This CDR3 region has 13 residues. Germline values: CDR1 SGHTA, CDR2 FQGNSA. With 5 bases removed from V and 4 bases from J, the gap between germline ends came to 11 bases. DNA of the CDR3: TGTGCCAGCAGCCCCACAGGGATCTATGGCTACACCTTC. Protein: CASSPTGIYGYTF.

The chain links TRBV7-3 to TRBJ2-3; D is uncertain. V lost 3 bases and J lost 3, with 7 bases in between. Germline lookup yields CDR1 SGHTA and CDR2 FQGTGA. CDR3 size: 13 residues. The CDR3 region has the DNA TGTGCCAGCAGCTTTTCTGTAACAGATACGCAGTATTTT. Amino acids: CASSFSVTDTQYF. The variable domain in full, completed from reference TRBV7-3 and TRBJ2-3, reads GAGVSQTPSNKVTEKGKYVELRCDPISGHTALYWYRQSLGQGPEFLIYFQGTGAADDSGLPNDRFFAVRPEGSVSTLKIQRTERGDSAVYLCASSFSVTDTQYFGPGTRLTVL.

In DNA form, the CDR3 reads TGTGCCAGCAGCCAAGATATACAGGGATTTTCACCCCTCCACTTT. It yields the protein CASSQDIQGFSPLHF. This chain joins TRBV3-1 (or the pseudogene TRBV3-2) and TRBJ1-6, with D perhaps TRBD1 (6 bases). This CDR3 contains 15 residues. V was shortened by 0 bases and J by 9 bases, with 12 bases between the two germline ends. Germline CDR1 LGHDT, CDR2 YNNKEL (reference sequence).

The rearrangement uses TRBV4-1 and TRBJ1-1, with a tentative D call TRBD1 (5 bases). CDR1 is MGHRA, CDR2 YSYEKL, per germline. The V and J ends lost 5 bases and 4 bases respectively, with 20 bases between them. The CDR3 totals 16 residues. Written as DNA, the CDR3 is TGCGCCAGCAGCTCTCCTCAGGGTATCGGGGGCACTGAAGCTTTCTTT. It is translated as CASSSPQGIGGTEAFF.

This CDR3 is CASSLFGGRVTEAFF. The CDR3 nucleotides read TGTGCCAGCAGCTTATTTGGCGGCAGGGTCACTGAAGCTTTCTTT. The V gene is TRBV13, the J gene TRBJ1-1; D perhaps matches TRBD1 (5 bases). The V and J ends lost 2 bases and 4 bases respectively, with 14 bases between them. The germline gives CDR1 PRHDT, CDR2 FYEKMQ (reference sequence). The CDR3 consists of 15 residues.

This clone was seen just once. The chain is built from TRBV3-1 (or the pseudogene TRBV3-2) and TRBJ2-7; possible D gene TRBD2, 5 bases. This CDR3 has 12 residues. Trimming shortened V by 2 bases and J by 9 bases, and 11 bases separated the two germline ends. The germline V gene has CDR1 LGHDT and CDR2 YNNKEL (reference sequence). This CDR3 is CASSQSDSAQYF. The CDR3 nucleotides read TGTGCCAGCAGCCAATCGGACTCAGCGCAGTACTTC.

This chain connects TRBV11-2 to TRBJ2-3; weak D call: TRBD2 (6 bases). Germline CDR1 and CDR2: SGHAT and FQNNGV. The CDR3 covers 19 residues. V gave up 1 base and J gave up 2 bases, with 22 bases separating them. CDR3 bases: TGTGCCAGCAGCTTAGGGGGCCTGGGAAGGCGGGACCTCACAGATACGCAGTATTTT. It codes for CASSLGGLGRRDLTDTQYF.

The V gene is TRBV9, the J gene TRBJ2-1, with TRBD1 as a possible D gene (6 bases). This CDR3 spans 15 amino acids. Germline assignment: CDR1 SGDLS and CDR2 YYNGEE. V lost 1 base, J lost 2 bases, and 10 bases lay in between. CDR3 sequence: CASSVTGSPYNEQFF. As DNA, the CDR3 is TGTGCCAGCAGCGTAACAGGGTCCCCCTACAATGAGCAGTTCTTC.

A remark on this clone: In the same sample, other DNA sequences code for this CDR3. CDR3 sequence: CASSLDYVNTEAFF. In DNA, the CDR3 is TGTGCCAGCAGCTTGGATTATGTGAACACTGAAGCTTTCTTT. The gene calls are TRBV5-5 and TRBJ1-1; D is unresolved. Trimming removed 0 bases at V and 0 bases at J, with 6 bases between. The CDR3 consists of 14 residues. Germline V gene sequence: CDR1 SGHKS, CDR2 YYEKEE (reference sequence).

The V and J genes are TRBV2 and TRBJ1-6, with TRBD1 matching over 7 bases. The CDR3 covers 15 residues. CDR1 and CDR2 (germline): SNHLY, FYNNEI. V shed 7 bases, J shed 6 bases, and the junction held 9 bases outside the gene matches. CDR3 nucleotide sequence: TGTGCCAGCACCCTTAAGGGGGCCCCTAATTCACCCCTCCACTTT. It codes for CASTLKGAPNSPLHF.

The chain combines TRBV6-2 or TRBV6-3 with TRBJ2-3, with 15 bases lining up with TRBD2. After removal of 6 bases from V and 4 bases from J, the junction contained 11 bases not matched to a gene. The CDR3 totals 18 residues. The V gene's germline CDR1 is MNHEY and CDR2 SVGEGT. CDR3 coding DNA: TGTGCCAGCAGCCTTTGGAGGGGACTAGCGGGAGGTGCAGATACGCAGTATTTT. As protein: CASSLWRGLAGGADTQYF.

As DNA, the CDR3 is TGTGCCAGCAGCTTTGGCAAGTTCTACAATGAGCAGTTCTTC. Protein product: CASSFGKFYNEQFF. V gene TRBV5-6 combines with J gene TRBJ2-1, with unresolved D. Germline assignment: CDR1 SGHDT and CDR2 YYEEEE. Trimming cost V 2 bases and J 3 bases, with 9 bases left between them. The CDR3 is made up of 14 amino acids.

The rearrangement joins TRBV5-1 to TRBJ2-1; D is possibly TRBD2 (5 bases). The length of the CDR3 is 13 residues. Looked up from germline, CDR1 is SGHRS and CDR2 is YFSETQ. With 7 bases removed from V and 5 bases from J, the gap between germline ends came to 13 bases. In DNA form, the CDR3 reads TGCGCCAGCGGGAACGGACTTAACAATGAGCAGTTCTTC. Its protein is CASGNGLNNEQFF.